This T cell receptor (beta chain) was sequenced during a study of CD8 T cells in Susac syndrome. Overall study: When their blood was taken, the Susac syndrome patients had either not yet had any therapy, were taking corticosteroids, or were taking intravenous immunoglobulin alone.

Negative magnetic isolation gave CD8+ and CD4+ cells; FACS enriched CD8+ TEMRA. This clonotype was recorded only once. No antigen is known for it. Random hexamers were used to reverse transcribe the RNA input (roughly 0.5 to 1 ug). An immunoSEQ multiplex PCR generated amplified TCR beta CDR3 products spanning 54 Vbeta and 13 Jbeta. TCRdb itself ran the immunoSEQ multiplex PCR reads through MiXCR, one entry per CDR3 protein. The sample contains under 150,000 distinct CDR3 sequences, 95% of which appear only once. This CDR3 comprises 17 residues. Germline assignment: CDR1 GTSNPN and CDR2 SVGIG (reference sequence). Germline trimming cut 2 bases from V and 1 base from J; bases unmatched to any gene: 5. Whole-study findings and limits: An acknowledgment was made by the study that its TCR sequencing and HLA analysis involved relatively few individuals.

This sequence joins TRBV30 and TRBJ2-4; TRBD2 matches 13 bases. Sequencing used CD4+ T cells from PBMCs. The origin of this receptor is a human donor with Susac syndrome. The DNA for the CDR3 is TGTGCCTGGAGTCAACTAGCGGGGGGGTGGGCCAAAAACATTCAGTACTTC. This codes for CAWSQLAGGWAKNIQYF.